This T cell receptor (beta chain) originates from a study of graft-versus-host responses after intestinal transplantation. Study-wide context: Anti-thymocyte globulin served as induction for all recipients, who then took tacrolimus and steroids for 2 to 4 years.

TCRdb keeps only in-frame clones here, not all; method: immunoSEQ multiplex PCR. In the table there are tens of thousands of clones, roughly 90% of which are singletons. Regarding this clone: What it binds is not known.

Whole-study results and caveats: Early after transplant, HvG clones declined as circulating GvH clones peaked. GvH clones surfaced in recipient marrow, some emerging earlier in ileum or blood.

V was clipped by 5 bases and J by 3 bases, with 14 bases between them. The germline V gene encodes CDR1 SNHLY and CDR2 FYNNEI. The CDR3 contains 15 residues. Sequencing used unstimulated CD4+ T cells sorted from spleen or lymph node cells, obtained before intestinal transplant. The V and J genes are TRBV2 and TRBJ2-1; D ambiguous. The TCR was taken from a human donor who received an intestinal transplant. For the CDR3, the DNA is TGTGCCAGCAGTAGATCCAGCGCTAGCTACAATGAGCAGTTCTTC. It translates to CASSRSSASYNEQFF.